One and the same sample provided the 15 T cell receptor beta chains below, sequenced in a study of shared clonotypes between healthy human individuals. Only CD45RO-negative cells positively selected for CCR7 counted as naive CD8 cells, so terminally differentiated effector memory CD45RA+ cells were excluded. Clones were read by immunoSEQ multiplex PCR, and TCRdb kept only the in-frame ones, dropping some. The data contain about 820,000 clones, 90% to 95% of them seen just once; the ten biggest clones take up nearly 25%. Material for sequencing was naive CD8+ T cells sorted from blood. All receptors derive from a man younger than 40 in good health.

This clone was recorded only once. This chain uses TRBV27 with TRBJ2-2; D ambiguous. This CDR3 region has 13 residues. The V end was cut by 8 bases, the J end by 5 bases, with 12 bases between. The V gene's germline CDR1 is MNHEY and CDR2 SMNVEV (reference sequence). For the CDR3, the DNA is TGTGCCAGCCGCGGAGCTGTGACCGGGGAGCTGTTTTTT. Its translation: CASRGAVTGELFF.

The V and J genes are TRBV28 and TRBJ2-3, with D unclear. V was clipped by 5 bases and J by 7 bases, with 7 bases between them. Germline lookup yields CDR1 MDHEN and CDR2 SYDVKM. The length of the CDR3 is 11 residues. The CDR3 region has the DNA TGTGCCAGCAGTACGTACTATACGCAGTATTTT. The encoded protein is CASSTYYTQYF.

V is TRBV10-3 and J is TRBJ2-5; 7 bases are a match to TRBD2. The CDR3 consists of 16 residues. Germline-derived CDR1 and CDR2 are ENHRY and SYGVKD. With V trimmed by 0 bases and J by 5 bases, 9 bases remained unmatched. CDR3 coding DNA: TGTGCCATCAGTGAGTCGACTGGGCGGGAGTTTGAGACCCAGTACTTC. Residues: CAISESTGREFETQYF.

The V call is TRBV7-2, the J call TRBJ2-3; 9 nucleotides match TRBD1. Germline CDR1 SGHTA, CDR2 FQGNSA. Trimming at V came to 6 bases and at J to 7 bases, leaving 20 bases not matched to a gene. CDR3 length: 18 amino acids. CDR3: CASRADPLVGTGRYTQYF. The CDR3 DNA is TGTGCCAGCAGGGCAGACCCCCTCGTGGGGACAGGGCGATATACGCAGTATTTT.

This clone was counted between two and nine times. J is TRBJ1-1 and V is TRBV2; D is ambiguous. The CDR3 has 12 residues. Trimming removed 3 bases from V and 8 bases from J, with 10 bases in between. From germline, CDR1 is SNHLY and CDR2 FYNNEI. The CDR3 DNA sequence: TGTGCCAGCAGTGATCAGGAGATCGAAGCTTTCTTT. It specifies CASSDQEIEAFF.

A note on this clone: Other DNA sequences in the same sample also yield this CDR3. This chain uses TRBV7-9 with TRBJ1-3; 9 nucleotides line up with TRBD1. This CDR3 contains 15 residues. Germline CDR1 and CDR2: SEHNR and FQNEAQ (reference sequence). V shed 1 base, J shed 2 bases, and the junction held 0 bases outside the gene matches. CDR3 in amino acids: CASSLGTGAGNTIYF. Written as DNA, the CDR3 is TGTGCCAGCAGCTTAGGGACAGGGGCTGGAAACACCATATATTTT. Based on the CDR3 plus reference TRBV7-9 and TRBJ1-3, the full variable domain is DTGVSQNPRHKITKRGQNVTFRCDPISEHNRLYWYRQTLGQGPEFLTYFQNEAQLEKSRLLSDRFSAERPKGSFSTLEIQRTEQGDSAMYLCASSLGTGAGNTIYFGEGSWLTVV.

The sample holds one count of this clone. V is TRBV29-1 and J is TRBJ2-7; possible D gene TRBD2, 5 bases. Germline V gene data show CDR1 as SQVTM and CDR2 as ANQGSEA. The CDR3 has 14 amino acids. V was shortened by 0 bases and J by 6 bases, with 15 bases between the two germline ends. CDR3 loop: CSVEDPTETTEQYF. CDR3 sequence (DNA): TGCAGCGTTGAAGACCCGACTGAGACTACCGAGCAGTACTTC.

The CDR3 loop is CASSPYGQNTEAFF. For the CDR3, the DNA is TGTGCCAGCAGCCCTTACGGGCAGAACACTGAAGCTTTCTTT. The genes are TRBV9 and TRBJ1-1; D gene uncertain. With 4 bases removed from V and 1 base from J, the gap between germline ends came to 11 bases. The CDR3 contains 14 residues. The germline V gene encodes CDR1 SGDLS and CDR2 YYNGEE.

This clone is categorized as medium-sized. The chain joins TRBV4-2 to TRBJ2-1; a possible D gene is TRBD2 (5 bases). Trimming removed 2 bases from V and 0 bases from J, with 17 bases in between. Germline CDR1 reads LGHNA; CDR2 reads YNFKEQ. The CDR3 is 18 residues long. This CDR3 reads CASSQLEFTGSSYNEQFF. In DNA form, the CDR3 reads TGTGCCAGCAGCCAACTGGAGTTTACGGGGAGCTCCTACAATGAGCAGTTCTTC.

The chain is built from TRBV5-5 and TRBJ2-1; TRBD2 aligns across 14 bases. CDR3 length: 15 amino acids. Germline CDR1 reads SGHKS; CDR2 reads YYEKEE (reference sequence). J was trimmed by 12 bases and V by 5 bases; bases with no gene match: 10. The CDR3 loop is CASRLGLAGGKGQFF. In DNA form, the CDR3 reads TGTGCCAGCAGGCTTGGACTAGCGGGAGGAAAGGGGCAGTTCTTC.

This chain uses TRBV9 with TRBJ2-1, with 7 bases fitting TRBD1. V trimming: 3 bases; J trimming: 7 bases; junction bases outside the gene matches: 4. Germline-derived CDR1 and CDR2 are SGDLS and YYNGEE. CDR3 length equals 13 residues. The chain's CDR3 is CASSGPDRNEQFF. For the CDR3, the DNA is TGTGCCAGCAGCGGCCCGGACAGGAATGAGCAGTTCTTC.

The chain carries TRBV15 and TRBJ2-7; 13 positions agree with TRBD2. From germline, CDR1 is LNHNV and CDR2 YYDKDF (reference sequence). The junction had 17 bases not matched to a gene; V was cut back by 5 bases and J by 4 bases. The CDR3 runs to 19 residues. The CDR3 protein is CATSDVGTSGTRGEYEQYF. The CDR3 nucleotides are TGTGCCACCAGCGATGTCGGGACTAGCGGGACTAGGGGCGAGTACGAGCAGTACTTC. The variable domain in full, with the rest retrieved from reference TRBV15 and TRBJ2-7, is DAMVIQNPRYQVTQFGKPVTLSCSQTLNHNVMYWYQQKSSQAPKLLFHYYDKDFNNEADTPDNFQSRRPNTSFCFLDIRSPGLGDTAMYLCATSDVGTSGTRGEYEQYFGPGTRLTVT.

This chain connects TRBV7-2 to TRBJ2-2; 12 bases fit TRBD1. CDR1 is SGHTA, CDR2 FQGNSA, per germline. V lost 3 bases and J lost 6; bases outside the gene matches: 8. The CDR3 length is 17 residues. CDR3 amino acids: CASSFPRDRGLSGELFF. CDR3 bases: TGTGCCAGCAGCTTCCCCCGGGACAGGGGGCTTTCCGGGGAGCTGTTTTTT.

V is TRBV10-3 and J is TRBJ2-7, with D possibly matching TRBD2 (7 bases). Deletions cut 2 bases from V and 3 bases from J, with 11 bases between. The CDR3 totals 14 residues. Germline lookup yields CDR1 ENHRY and CDR2 SYGVKD. DNA of the CDR3: TGTGCCATCAGTGAGGGGGGAGGGGGCTACGAGCAGTACTTC. This sequence encodes CAISEGGGGYEQYF.

The chain is built from TRBV27 and TRBJ1-5; the D gene is possibly TRBD1 (5 bases). The length of the CDR3 is 15 residues. V lost 2 bases, J lost 2 bases, and 10 bases lay in between. Germline loops: CDR1 MNHEY, CDR2 SMNVEV (reference sequence). The CDR3 DNA reads as TGTGCCAGCAGTTTAGAGTGGGGGGGCAATCAGCCCCAGCATTTT. Protein sequence: CASSLEWGGNQPQHF.